The clone carrying this T cell receptor beta chain has more than one count but fewer than ten. From germline, CDR1 is GTSNPN and CDR2 SVGIG (reference sequence). This CDR3 is built from 11 residues. V lost 5 bases, J lost 6 bases, and 8 bases lay in between. Assay used: immunoSEQ multiplex PCR; TCRdb lists only in-frame clones, some missing. This sample carries about 160,000 clones, roughly four fifths of them seen once, and the ten largest clones take about a fifth. The entry originates in a study of blood T cell repertoires in COVID-19. About the study: The samples span acute and convalescent COVID-19 from the United States, Italy and Spain. T cells, B-cell-depleted T cells, or PBMCs supplied cDNA or gDNA.

The receptor comes from a woman of 80 years or more with acute or convalescent COVID-19. Sequenced sample: peripheral blood. V is TRBV30 and J is TRBJ2-1, with D maybe TRBD1 (6 bases). The CDR3 loop reads CAWGGRNEQFF. The DNA of the CDR3 is TGTGCCTGGGGGGGCCGCAATGAGCAGTTCTTC. Drawing the rest from reference TRBV30 and TRBJ2-1, the complete variable domain is SQTIHQWPATLVQPVGSPLSLECTVEGTSNPNLYWYRQAAGRGLQLLFYSVGIGQISSEVPQNLSASRPQDRQFILSSKKLLLSDSGFYLCAWGGRNEQFFGPGTRLTVL.